The present T cell receptor (beta chain) was sequenced within a study of T cell repertoires in cytomegalovirus infection. Whole-study context: Well-studied HLA-B-restricted CMV epitopes were used in the study alongside recently identified HLA-C-restricted ones. CMV infection plus the matching HLA type was flagged by public TCR beta signatures.

Looked up from germline, CDR1 is SGDLS and CDR2 is YYNGEE. V lost 4 bases and J 5 bases, leaving 18 bases between the germline ends. This CDR3 is built from 15 residues. Study-wide findings and caveats: Accumulated public TCR beta family frequency recognized individuals carrying CMV together with the relevant HLA.

A single record per CDR3 protein comes from TCRdb applying MiXCR to the reads. In the table there are under 150,000 distinct CDR3 sequences, 30% of which are singletons. This clonotype has just a few counts. Its antigen is not identified. The sequence was obtained from a human donor in good health (CMV status not recorded). Some clones in this sample may be carry-over from other donors' samples. This material consisted of CD8+ T cells from cultured PBMCs, taken from culture after CMV antigen stimulation. V usage is TRBV9 and J usage is TRBJ1-2, with D possibly TRBD1 on 6 matching bases. CDR3 amino acids: CASSTTQGMSYGYTF. The CDR3 DNA reads TGTGCCAGCAGCACTACACAGGGTATGAGTTATGGCTACACCTTC.